This T cell receptor beta chain was sequenced in a study of STAT3 mutations in large granular lymphocyte leukemia. Average productive template count per sample was some 44,000. Libraries were prepared by immunoSEQ multiplex PCR; TCRdb keeps only in-frame clonotypes and omits some of them. The profile shows about 9,200 clones, around 59% of them singletons. The germline gives CDR1 SGDLS, CDR2 YYNGEE. Between the trimmed V and J ends, which lost 3 bases and 9 bases, there was a span of 9 bases. This CDR3 comprises 12 residues. Study results and limitations: Every T-LGLL patient had at least one immunodominant TCRbeta clonotype. In some patients, a small highly pathogenic clone possibly went undetected.

Comment on this clone: The antigen is undetermined.

Material for sequencing was peripheral blood mononuclear cells. The receptor was isolated from a boy aged 5-17 years with T-cell large granular lymphocyte leukemia. Some clones in this sample may be carry-over from other donors' samples. This sequence joins TRBV9 and TRBJ2-2; D unresolved. DNA of the CDR3: TGTGCCAGCAGCGCCGCTTCTCGGGAGCTGTTTTTT. It codes for CASSAASRELFF.